Listed here are 19 T cell receptor beta chains from one sample, sequenced in a study of shared clonotypes between healthy human individuals. Here immunoSEQ multiplex PCR was the method, and the copy in TCRdb shows in-frame clones only, minus some. The sample consists of about 590,000 clones, nearly 97% of them appearing once. CD45RO-negative cells were positively selected for CCR7, leaving out terminally differentiated effector memory CD45RA+ cells. The specimen was naive CD8+ T cells sorted from blood. Receptors originate from a woman in her 30s in good health.

The J gene is TRBJ2-7, the V gene TRBV10-2; no clear D. There are 11 residues in the CDR3. Trimming took 6 bases from V and 5 from J, leaving 8 bases between them. Germline V gene data show CDR1 as WSHSY and CDR2 as SAAADI. CDR3 in DNA: TGCGCCAGCAGGGATGGCCACGAGCAGTACTTC. Residues: CASRDGHEQYF.

This chain connects TRBV4-1 to TRBJ2-1, with 7 nucleotides matching TRBD1. V was pared by 5 bases and J by 8 bases, with 9 bases of the junction left unmatched. CDR3 size: 14 residues. CDR1 is MGHRA and CDR2 is YSYEKL in the germline V gene. CDR3 sequence: CASSALSTGYEQFF. The CDR3 DNA sequence: TGCGCCAGCAGCGCCCTATCGACAGGGTATGAGCAGTTCTTC.

The rearrangement uses TRBV6-5 and TRBJ2-7; D is unresolved. V dropped 8 bases and J dropped 9 bases, with 11 bases sitting between them. The CDR3 is 10 amino acids. The germline V gene has CDR1 MNHEY and CDR2 SVGAGI. This CDR3 is CASPSRVQYF. In nucleotides, the CDR3 is TGTGCCAGCCCATCAAGAGTGCAGTACTTC.

The gene calls are TRBV5-1 and TRBJ2-1; 10 positions match TRBD2. CDR3 length equals 15 residues. Germline-derived CDR1 and CDR2 are SGHRS and YFSETQ. The V and J ends lost 2 bases and 8 bases, in that order; junction bases with no gene match: 7. CDR3 sequence reads: CASSLAGGPFDEQFF. DNA for the CDR3: TGCGCCAGCAGCTTAGCGGGAGGGCCGTTCGATGAGCAGTTCTTC.

This chain links TRBV6-5 with TRBJ2-7; either TRBD1 or TRBD2 may supply D (5 bases each). Germline CDR1 and CDR2: MNHEY and SVGAGI. The CDR3 loop spans 14 amino acids. V lost 2 bases, J lost 5 bases, and 13 bases lay in between. CDR3 in amino acids: CASSYGGPGHEQYF. The CDR3 DNA is TGTGCCAGCAGTTACGGGGGTCCGGGCCACGAGCAGTACTTC.

This chain links TRBV2 with TRBJ1-4, with D uncertain. V lost 1 base and J 0 bases, leaving 9 bases between the germline ends. The CDR3 spans 16 residues. Germline CDR1 and CDR2: SNHLY and FYNNEI. This CDR3 is CASSEGSTSTNEKLFF. Written as DNA, the CDR3 is TGTGCCAGCAGTGAAGGATCGACATCAACTAATGAAAAACTGTTTTTT.

The rearrangement links TRBV11-1 to TRBJ2-7, with D perhaps TRBD1 (6 bases). Germline CDR1 and CDR2: SGHAT and FQDESV (reference sequence). Trimming stripped 1 base from V and 5 bases from J, with 15 bases between. This CDR3 is built from 15 residues. The CDR3 bases are TGTGCCAGCAGCTTAGGGGGGCCACCCCCCCACGAGCAGTACTTC. It translates to CASSLGGPPPHEQYF.

This rearrangement joins TRBV19 to TRBJ2-3; 8 nucleotides align to TRBD2. After removal of 10 bases from V and 6 bases from J, the junction contained 6 bases not matched to a gene. The CDR3 length is 12 residues. Germline V gives CDR1 LNHDA, CDR2 SQIVND (reference sequence). The CDR3 here is CATTAGADTQYF. CDR3 sequence (DNA): TGTGCCACCACAGCGGGAGCCGATACGCAGTATTTT.

This clone appeared a single time. The V and J genes are TRBV11-3 and TRBJ2-1, with 10 bases matching TRBD2. V shed 3 bases and J 2 bases; nucleotides not matched to a gene: 4. Germline V CDR1 and CDR2: SGHNT, YENEEA. The CDR3 contains 16 residues. Here the CDR3 reads CASSFRGLAAYNEQFF. CDR3 DNA: TGTGCCAGCAGCTTCCGCGGACTAGCGGCCTACAATGAGCAGTTCTTC. Drawing the rest from reference TRBV11-3 and TRBJ2-1, the complete variable domain is EAGVVQSPRYKIIEKKQPVAFWCNPISGHNTLYWYLQNLGQGPELLIRYENEEAVDDSQLPKDRFSAERLKGVDSTLKIQPAELGDSAVYLCASSFRGLAAYNEQFFGPGTRLTVL.

The chain carries TRBV27 and TRBJ2-1; TRBD2 agrees at 11 bases. The germline gives CDR1 MNHEY, CDR2 SMNVEV (reference sequence). V dropped 5 bases and J dropped 6; count of bases not matched to a gene: 9. The CDR3 totals 16 residues. This chain's CDR3 is CASSDPLAGGGNEQFF. The CDR3 DNA follows: TGTGCCAGCAGTGACCCCCTAGCGGGAGGAGGCAATGAGCAGTTCTTC.

The chain uses TRBV18 and TRBJ1-1; TRBD1 might be the D (5 bases). Germline CDR1 and CDR2: KGHSH and LQKENI. The V gene lost 2 bases and the J gene lost 0 bases, with 16 bases spanning the gap. The CDR3 loop spans 17 amino acids. The CDR3 reads CASSPKGLGKMNTEAFF. For the CDR3, the DNA is TGTGCCAGCTCACCAAAGGGGTTAGGAAAGATGAACACTGAAGCTTTCTTT. The variable domain in full, completed from reference TRBV18 and TRBJ1-1, reads NAGVMQNPRHLVRRRGQEARLRCSPMKGHSHVYWYRQLPEEGLKFMVYLQKENIIDESGMPKERFSAEFPKEGPSILRIQQVVRGDSAAYFCASSPKGLGKMNTEAFFGQGTRLTVV.

The V and J genes are TRBV5-1 and TRBJ2-7; D possibly corresponds to TRBD2 (7 bases). Trimming cost V 4 bases and J 2 bases, with 13 bases left between them. The CDR3 contains 14 residues. The germline gives CDR1 SGHRS, CDR2 YFSETQ. CDR3 coding DNA: TGCGCCAGCAGCCCTAGCGGACAGACCTACGAGCAGTACTTC. It codes for CASSPSGQTYEQYF.

V and J are TRBV7-9 and TRBJ2-7, with 7 bases fitting TRBD1. The junction had 6 bases not matched to a gene; V was cut back by 4 bases and J by 3 bases. The CDR3 is made up of 14 amino acids. In germline, CDR1 is SEHNR, CDR2 FQNEAQ (reference sequence). CDR3: CASSSRDRDYEQYF. CDR3 nucleotides: TGTGCCAGCAGCTCCCGGGACAGAGACTACGAGCAGTACTTC.

V is TRBV10-1 and J is TRBJ1-1; TRBD1 matches 7 bases. After removal of 2 bases from V and 5 bases from J, the junction contained 5 bases not matched to a gene. The length of the CDR3 is 14 residues. Germline V gene data show CDR1 as WNHNN and CDR2 as SYGVQD (reference sequence). For the CDR3, the DNA is TGCGCCAGCAGTGAGAGGAGGGGGCCGACTGAAGCTTTCTTT. Its protein product is CASSERRGPTEAFF.

The gene calls are TRBV29-1 and TRBJ2-1; D ambiguous. Trimming removed 4 bases from V and 7 bases from J, with 11 bases in between. CDR1 and CDR2 (germline): SQVTM, ANQGSEA. The CDR3 has 12 residues. Written as DNA, the CDR3 is TGCAGCGTTGTGGCTATCGGGAATGAGCAGTTCTTC. Amino acid sequence: CSVVAIGNEQFF.

This chain joins TRBV27 and TRBJ2-5; a possible D gene is TRBD2 (5 bases). The DNA end is a closer match to TRBJ2-7, so the J assignment may be wrong. The CDR3 contains 13 residues. Germline CDR1 and CDR2: MNHEY and SMNVEV (reference sequence). CDR3: CASSYGLSYEQYF. The CDR3 DNA is TGTGCCAGCAGTTACGGACTCTCCTACGAGCAGTACTTC.

The CDR3 is CARLYSGTGNGYTF. Here the CDR3 DNA reads TGTGCCAGACTTTACTCCGGGACAGGGAATGGCTACACCTTC. The genes are TRBV2 and TRBJ1-2; 9 positions match TRBD1. Germline CDR1 is SNHLY and CDR2 is FYNNEI. There are 14 residues in the CDR3. V lost 9 bases, J lost 6 bases, and 11 bases stayed unmatched.

The rearrangement links TRBV27 to TRBJ2-7; tentatively, D is TRBD1 (5 bases). Germline V CDR1 and CDR2: MNHEY, SMNVEV (reference sequence). CDR3 size: 13 residues. The ends were cut back, 2 bases at V and 3 bases at J, with 8 bases in the middle. DNA of the CDR3: TGTGCCAGCAGTTTAGGGGCAGTCTACGAGCAGTACTTC. This sequence encodes CASSLGAVYEQYF.

This rearrangement joins TRBV5-4 to TRBJ2-7; 9 bases map to TRBD2. This CDR3 contains 15 residues. Germline loops: CDR1 SGHNT, CDR2 YYREEE (reference sequence). The junction had 8 bases not matched to a gene; V was cut back by 2 bases and J by 5 bases. This CDR3 is CASSLLAGDLHEQYF. Here the CDR3 DNA reads TGTGCCAGCAGCTTATTAGCGGGAGATCTCCACGAGCAGTACTTC.